Listed below are T cell receptor beta chains from one sample, sequenced in a study of TIL therapy for anti-PD-1-resistant metastatic lung cancer. Measured with immunoSEQ multiplex PCR; TCRdb has only the in-frame clones, and not every one. There are about 50,000 clones in the sample; roughly 85% occur only once, and roughly 5% lies in the top ten. The sequencing here drew on blood, taken at baseline. The receptor set was obtained from a woman between 30 and 79 years old with non-small cell lung cancer. The CDR3 runs from the conserved cysteine through the conserved F or W. The D gene is left open where the match is weak. Not all rows give a size; the values are once, few, many and, for expanded clones, a class.

j_call d_call clone_size v_call cdr3_nt cdr3_aa
TRBJ1-2 - - TRBV6-5 TGTGCCAGCAGTTATTCCTACCTTTATCATGGCTACACCTTC CASSYSYLYHGYTF
TRBJ1-6 - - TRBV7-8 TGTGCCAGCAGCTTACTAGGACCAAATTCACCCCTCCACTTT CASSLLGPNSPLHF
TRBJ2-5 TRBD2 - TRBV10-3 TGTGCCATCAGTGAGTCGGAGGTAGCGGGAGGTTCAGAGACCCAGTACTTC CAISESEVAGGSETQYF
TRBJ1-5 TRBD1 - TRBV28 TGTGCCAGCAGTCCGACAGGGGCCAGCAATCAGCCCCAGCATTTT CASSPTGASNQPQHF
TRBJ1-1 TRBD1 - TRBV4-2 TGTGCCAGCAGCCAAGCTGGGACAGGGGTCGTGAGCACTGAAGCTTTCTTT CASSQAGTGVVSTEAFF
TRBJ1-6 - - TRBV9 TGTGCCAGCAGCGTAGACGGGGTGGGGAATTCACCCCTCCACTTT CASSVDGVGNSPLHF
TRBJ2-7 TRBD1 - TRBV6-5 TGTGCCAGCAGTTACTCCGACAGGGGGCGTGGAGAGCAGTACTTC CASSYSDRGRGEQYF
TRBJ1-1 - - TRBV6-5 TGTGCCAGCCGAGTCGGGGCAAACACTGAAGCTTTCTTT CASRVGANTEAFF
TRBJ2-7 - - TRBV11-3 TGTGCCAGCAGCCTCAGCTCCTACGAGCAGTACTTC CASSLSSYEQYF
TRBJ2-2 TRBD2 - TRBV4-1 TGCGCCAGCAGCCAACGGACTAGCGGGAGCGGCGGGGAGCTGTTTTTT CASSQRTSGSGGELFF
TRBJ1-1 - once TRBV29-1 TGCAGCGTTCGGTCCAGACTGATGAACACTGAAGCTTTCTTT CSVRSRLMNTEAFF
TRBJ2-7 TRBD1 - TRBV11-2 TGTGCCAGCAGCTACTCCGGGACAGGACTATACGAGCAGTACTTC CASSYSGTGLYEQYF
TRBJ1-2 TRBD1 - TRBV27 TGTGCCAGCAGTTTGAAGGGGGCGGGCTATGGCTACACCTTC CASSLKGAGYGYTF
TRBJ2-7 - - TRBV9 TGTGCCAGCAGCGTAGCGACCAGAGGGGACGAGCAGTACTTC CASSVATRGDEQYF
TRBJ1-6 - few TRBV4-1 TGCGCCAGCAGCCAAGAGGGCCCATCACCCCTCCACTTT CASSQEGPSPLHF
TRBJ1-1 TRBD1 few TRBV7-2 TGTGCCAGCAGCGTTGTGACAGGGAGTGAAACTGAAGCTTTCTTT CASSVVTGSETEAFF
TRBJ2-7 TRBD1 few TRBV7-2 TGTGCCAGCAGCTCCTTCCCCAGGGGGCCACGCTCCTACGAGCAGTACTTC CASSSFPRGPRSYEQYF
TRBJ1-1 - few TRBV5-1 TGCGCCAGCAGCCCAGGGACCCAGAACACTGAAGCTTTCTTT CASSPGTQNTEAFF
TRBJ1-1 TRBD1 few TRBV2 TGTGCCAGCAGTGAAGCGACAGGGGGCACTGAAGCTTTCTTT CASSEATGGTEAFF
TRBJ1-2 - - TRBV28 TGTGCCAGCAGTTTACAAGGGGTAAACTATGGCTACACCTTC CASSLQGVNYGYTF
TRBJ1-5 - - TRBV30 TGTGCCTGGAGTACCGGAGGCGATCAGCCCCAGCATTTT CAWSTGGDQPQHF
TRBJ1-4 TRBD1 - TRBV6-5 TGTGCCAGCAGTTCCCCCGGGACAGGGGTCGAAAAACTGTTTTTT CASSSPGTGVEKLFF
TRBJ1-2 TRBD1 - TRBV7-6 TGTGCCAGCAGCTCTTTAGAGAGACAGGGGACTAATAGCTATGGCTACACCTTC CASSSLERQGTNSYGYTF
TRBJ2-1 - - TRBV7-2 TGTGCCAGCAGCGTCTATGCCGCGGTTAAGGAGCAGTTCTTC CASSVYAAVKEQFF
TRBJ2-7 TRBD1 - TRBV10-3 TGTGCCATCAGTGAGTCGATGGACAGGGGCCACGAGCAGTACTTC CAISESMDRGHEQYF
TRBJ2-1 - - TRBV19 TGTGCCAGTAGTACCCCCGGGCTATCCTACAATGAGCAGTTCTTC CASSTPGLSYNEQFF
TRBJ2-3 TRBD2 - TRBV28 TGTGCCAGCACCTCCGGGGGGTCCTCTAGCACAGATACGCAGTATTTT CASTSGGSSSTDTQYF
TRBJ2-1 TRBD2 - TRBV10-3 TGTGCCATCAGTCAAGGACTAGCGGGGGGGCGAGTCAATGAGCAGTTCTTC CAISQGLAGGRVNEQFF
TRBJ1-6 TRBD1 - TRBV5-1 TGCGCCAGCAGCCCTGGGGGGACAGGGGATAATTCACCCCTCCACTTT CASSPGGTGDNSPLHF
TRBJ1-2 - - TRBV5-4 TGTGCCAGCAGCTTGGACCAAGCTAACTATGGCTACACCTTC CASSLDQANYGYTF
TRBJ1-5 TRBD1 - TRBV28 TGTGCCAGCAGCCCGACCGGGACAGGGGGCTATCAAGGCAATCAGCCCCAGCATTTT CASSPTGTGGYQGNQPQHF
TRBJ1-1 TRBD1 - TRBV19 TGTGCCAGTAGTAGGGACAGGGGGACTGAAGCTTTCTTT CASSRDRGTEAFF
TRBJ1-1 - few TRBV11-2 TGTGCCAGCAGCTTAGGGTTAGGGCGGACTGAAGCTTTCTTT CASSLGLGRTEAFF
TRBJ2-5 TRBD2 - TRBV13 TGTGCCAGCAGCTTAGGCCGGGGACTAGCGGGGAAAGAGACCCAGTACTTC CASSLGRGLAGKETQYF
TRBJ2-1 TRBD1 - TRBV5-4 TGTGCCAGCAGCTTGGCCCCGGGACAGAACAATGAGCAGTTCTTC CASSLAPGQNNEQFF
TRBJ2-5 TRBD2 - TRBV27 TGTGCCAGCAGTCCCGATGTTAGCGGGGGGGAGACCCAGTACTTC CASSPDVSGGETQYF
TRBJ2-1 - once TRBV27 TGTGCCAGCAGTTTACTAAGTTCAGGCAATGAGCAGTTCTTC CASSLLSSGNEQFF
TRBJ1-2 TRBD1 - TRBV6-5 TGTGCCAGCAGGGAGACAGGGAAAGGCTACACCTTC CASRETGKGYTF
TRBJ1-2 - once TRBV19 TGTGCCAGTAACGGTATAACAGGGACCCATGGCTACACCTTC CASNGITGTHGYTF
TRBJ1-1 TRBD1 few TRBV10-3 TGTGCCATCAGCGAGACAGGGAACGTAGCTTTCTTT CAISETGNVAFF
TRBJ1-1 - - TRBV5-1 TGCGCCAGCAGCTTGGATACCTCCCGGGGATCTGAAGCTTTCTTT CASSLDTSRGSEAFF
TRBJ2-3 - - TRBV11-3 TGTGCCAGCAGCTTTCAGGGCTCAGATACGCAGTATTTT CASSFQGSDTQYF
TRBJ2-3 - - TRBV20-1 TGCAGTGCTAGAGCCCGGGTGACGCAGTATTTT CSARARVTQYF
TRBJ2-3 - - TRBV11-2 TGTGCCAGCAGCCGAAAGACTAGTGGGGCGGATACGCAGTATTTT CASSRKTSGADTQYF
TRBJ1-1 - - TRBV7-9 TGTGCCAGCAGCTTAGAAGGGTTAGGAAACACTGAAGCTTTCTTT CASSLEGLGNTEAFF
TRBJ1-2 - - TRBV18 TGTGCCAGCTCACCACCGGCTTACACGGAAAACTATGGCTACACCTTC CASSPPAYTENYGYTF
TRBJ1-5 - - TRBV2 TGTGCCAGCAGCCCCGACACTTATCAGCCCCAGCATTTT CASSPDTYQPQHF
TRBJ1-3 - - TRBV28 TGTGCCAGCAGTTTATGGATCGCTACAGGGCCTTACTCTGGAAACACCATATATTTT CASSLWIATGPYSGNTIYF
TRBJ2-1 TRBD2 - TRBV4-3 TGCGCCAGCAGCCAAGATTTGTGGTCCGCGGGGGGGCTGCAGTTCTTC CASSQDLWSAGGLQFF
TRBJ2-5 TRBD2 - TRBV5-1 TGCGCCAGCAGCTTGGAGGGAGGGAAGGCAGAGACCCAGTACTTC CASSLEGGKAETQYF
TRBJ1-1 - few TRBV7-4 TGTGCCAGCAGCTTAGTTTCACCGCAGGGATTCAACACTGAAGCTTTCTTT CASSLVSPQGFNTEAFF
TRBJ1-1 - - TRBV11-2 TGTGCCAGCAGCTTCGACAGATTAAACACTGAAGCTTTCTTT CASSFDRLNTEAFF
TRBJ1-2 TRBD1 - TRBV15 TGTGCCACCAGCAGAGACGCGACAGGGGGTAACTATGGCTACACCTTC CATSRDATGGNYGYTF